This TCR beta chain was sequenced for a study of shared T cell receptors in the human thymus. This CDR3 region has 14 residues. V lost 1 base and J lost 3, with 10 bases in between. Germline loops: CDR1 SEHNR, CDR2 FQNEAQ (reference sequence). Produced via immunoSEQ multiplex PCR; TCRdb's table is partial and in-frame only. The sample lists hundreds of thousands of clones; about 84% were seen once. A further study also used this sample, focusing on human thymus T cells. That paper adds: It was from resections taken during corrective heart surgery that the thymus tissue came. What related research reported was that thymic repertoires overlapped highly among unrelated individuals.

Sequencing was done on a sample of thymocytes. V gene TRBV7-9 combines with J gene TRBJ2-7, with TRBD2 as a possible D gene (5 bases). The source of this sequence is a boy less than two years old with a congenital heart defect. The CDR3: CASSLGGEFYEQYF. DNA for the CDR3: TGTGCCAGCAGCTTAGGGGGAGAATTCTACGAGCAGTACTTC.